These 22 T cell receptor beta chains originate from one sample sequenced in a study of regulatory T cells in long-lasting Graves disease. The time point is: newly diagnosed GD, antithyroid drugs for less than 3 months. Isolated PBMC RNA provided the starting material for the TCR library. In building TCR beta libraries, iRepertoire HTBI primers were used together with Arm-PCR of CDR3 regions. TCRdb re-called the multiplex PCR reads through MiXCR, storing one row per CDR3 protein. This sample has 400,000 to 500,000 distinct CDR3 sequences, with 14% to 15% found just once. This sample was also put to use in a study of T cells in Graves' hyperthyroidism and ophthalmopathy.

Sequenced here: peripheral blood mononuclear cells (PBMCs), sampled at new diagnosis, from a patient treated with antithyroid drugs. The receptors were gathered from a woman aged 25 to 39 with Graves disease.

Many counts were recorded for this clonotype. V usage is TRBV28 and J usage is TRBJ1-5; possible D gene TRBD1, 6 bases. The CDR3 has 17 residues. Trimming pared 6 bases from V and 3 bases from J, leaving 21 bases between. Germline V gene sequence: CDR1 MDHEN, CDR2 SYDVKM. CDR3 protein: CASSSLILGAHNQPQHF. CDR3 in DNA: TGTGCCAGCAGCTCCCTTATTTTGGGGGCCCACAATCAGCCCCAGCATTTT.

This clonotype was recorded at least ten times. The CDR3 DNA reads as TGTGCCAGCAGCTTCCGGGACCCAAGCTCCTACGAGCAGTACTTC. It codes for CASSFRDPSSYEQYF. This chain uses TRBV6-1 with TRBJ2-7; D is possibly TRBD1 or TRBD2 (5 bases each). The CDR3 runs 15 residues. Trimming pared 6 bases from V and 0 bases from J, leaving 15 bases between. Looked up from germline, CDR1 is MNHNS and CDR2 is SASEGT.

Ten or more counts support this clonotype. The V and J genes are TRBV12-5 and TRBJ2-1; D is unresolved. The V and J ends lost 9 bases and 8 bases respectively, with 8 bases between them. Germline lookup yields CDR1 LGHNT and CDR2 FRNRAP. The CDR3 runs 10 residues. The DNA of the CDR3 is TGTGCTAGGTCGTTCGATGAGCAGTTCTTC. Translated, it gives CARSFDEQFF.

This chain connects TRBV7-6 to TRBJ2-7, with TRBD2 identical over 9 bases. There are 16 residues in the CDR3. The V gene end was trimmed by 3 bases and the J gene end by 3 bases; junction bases not matched to a gene: 9. The germline V gene encodes CDR1 SGHVS and CDR2 FNYEAQ. DNA for the CDR3: TGTGCCAGCAGCTTGGGGCGGGAGGGCCTTTTCTACGAGCAGTACTTC. This codes for CASSLGREGLFYEQYF. The full variable domain, completed using reference TRBV7-6 and TRBJ2-7, is GAGVSQSPRYKVTKRGQDVALRCDPISGHVSLYWYRQALGQGPEFLTYFNYEAQQDKSGLPNDRFSAERPEGSISTLTIQRTEQRDSAMYRCASSLGREGLFYEQYFGPGTRLTVT.

This clonotype was counted ten times or more. The chain couples TRBV12-3 or TRBV12-4 to TRBJ2-1; a possible D gene is TRBD2 (6 bases). CDR3 length: 15 residues. Trimming pared 5 bases from V and 0 bases from J, leaving 11 bases between. CDR3 in DNA: TGTGCCAGCAGTCTTAGCGGTAACTCCTACAATGAGCAGTTCTTC. Its translation is CASSLSGNSYNEQFF.

This clonotype was counted only a few times. The gene calls are TRBV24-1 and TRBJ1-5; 8 positions match TRBD1. The germline CDR1 and CDR2 sequences are KGHDR and SFDVKD. CDR3 size: 17 residues. After removal of 5 bases from V and 5 bases from J, the junction contained 13 bases not matched to a gene. CDR3 coding DNA: TGTGCCACCAGTGGAAATAGAACAGGGGGTTTTCATCAGCCCCAGCATTTT. It encodes CATSGNRTGGFHQPQHF.

This chain's CDR3 is CASSWTQSFYNEQFF. For the CDR3, the DNA is TGTGCCAGCAGCTGGACTCAATCGTTTTACAATGAGCAGTTCTTC. The chain joins TRBV7-8 to TRBJ2-1; perhaps TRBD2 as D (5 bases). Germline V gene lookup returns CDR1 SGHVS and CDR2 FQNEAQ. Trimming removed 4 bases from V and 4 bases from J, with 14 bases in between. The CDR3 covers 15 residues. The full variable domain, in which reference TRBV7-8 and TRBJ2-1 provide the parts outside the CDR3, is GAGVSQSPRYKVAKRGQDVALRCDPISGHVSLFWYQQALGQGPEFLTYFQNEAQLDKSGLPSDRFFAERPEGSVSTLKIQRTQQEDSAVYLCASSWTQSFYNEQFFGPGTRLTVL.

This clonotype was seen at least ten times. V usage is TRBV30 and J usage is TRBJ1-1; 11 bases are a match to TRBD1. This CDR3 comprises 14 residues. CDR1 is GTSNPN and CDR2 is SVGIG in the germline V gene (reference sequence). J was trimmed by 6 bases and V by 5 bases; bases with no gene match: 8. CDR3 in DNA: TGTGCCTGGGGAGAAGGACAGGGGGCTGCTGAAGCTTTCTTT. It specifies CAWGEGQGAAEAFF.

This clonotype was detected a few times. This chain links TRBV5-8 with TRBJ2-4; tentatively, D is TRBD2 (6 bases). Trimming took off 4 bases at V and 0 bases at J, with 17 bases between the two ends. The germline gives CDR1 SGHTS, CDR2 YDEGEE. This CDR3 has 17 amino acids. CDR3 amino acids: CASSPGTLTLAKNIQYF. In nucleotides, the CDR3 is TGTGCCAGCAGCCCAGGGACTCTTACGCTAGCCAAAAACATTCAGTACTTC.

This clonotype was seen many times. The rearrangement links TRBV28 to TRBJ2-3; 8 bases are shared with TRBD1. The V gene's germline CDR1 is MDHEN and CDR2 SYDVKM. Trimming took 5 bases from V and 10 from J; bases not matched to a gene: 8. This CDR3 is built from 13 residues. DNA for the CDR3: TGTGCCAGCAGTCGGACCAGCAGGGGGCCGCAGTATTTT. Encoded protein: CASSRTSRGPQYF.

This clonotype appeared many times. This chain joins TRBV24-1 and TRBJ2-3; the D is unclear. This CDR3 contains 11 residues. Trimming removed 1 base at V and 7 bases at J, with 2 bases between. CDR1 KGHDR and CDR2 SFDVKD come from the germline V gene. CDR3 sequence: CATSDLHTQYF. The CDR3 DNA is TGTGCCACCAGTGATTTACATACGCAGTATTTT.

The V call is TRBV24-1, the J call TRBJ2-3, with D possibly being TRBD2 (6 bases). The ends were cut back, 7 bases at V and 5 bases at J, with 12 bases in the middle. In germline, CDR1 is KGHDR, CDR2 SFDVKD. The CDR3 extends over 13 amino acids. The CDR3 bases are TGTGCCACCAGGCCGGGAGTCGGAGATACGCAGTATTTT. Translating gives CATRPGVGDTQYF.

CDR3 region: CSASKDARFSYEQYF. In DNA, the CDR3 is TGCAGTGCTAGTAAGGACGCCCGATTTTCCTACGAGCAGTACTTC. The rearrangement uses TRBV20-1 and TRBJ2-7; D unresolved. Trimming left V 3 bases short and J 1 base short, with 16 bases between. Germline values: CDR1 DFQATT, CDR2 SNEGSKA (reference sequence). CDR3 size: 15 residues.

This clonotype has ten or more counts. This chain links TRBV11-3 with TRBJ2-1, with D possibly being TRBD2 (5 bases). In germline, CDR1 is SGHNT, CDR2 YENEEA. V was cut by 5 bases and J by 4 bases, with 18 bases left in between. The CDR3 is made up of 16 amino acids. The CDR3 sequence is CASSPSGSIGYNEQFF. DNA of the CDR3: TGTGCCAGCAGCCCGTCGGGGAGTATAGGATACAATGAGCAGTTCTTC.

This clonotype showed up just a few times. J is TRBJ2-3 and V is TRBV20-1, with D perhaps given as TRBD1 or TRBD2 (5 bases each). This CDR3 contains 14 residues. Trimming left V 5 bases short and J 2 bases short, with 14 bases between. CDR1 is DFQATT, CDR2 SNEGSKA, per germline (reference sequence). CDR3 nucleotide sequence: TGCAGTGCTGGGGACCAAAGTTTCACAGATACGCAGTATTTT. It specifies CSAGDQSFTDTQYF.

This clonotype appeared many times. The rearrangement joins TRBV27 to TRBJ2-1, with 9 positions matching TRBD1. Germline V lookup: CDR1 MNHEY, CDR2 SMNVEV (reference sequence). V gave up 5 bases and J gave up 7 bases; unmatched junction bases: 9. This CDR3 is built from 15 residues. CDR3 sequence reads: CASSQGQGSGNEQFF. The CDR3 DNA is TGTGCCAGCAGTCAGGGACAGGGTAGTGGTAATGAGCAGTTCTTC.

This clonotype was observed a handful of times. This may be a read error, as it is one base from a much larger clone. The V gene is TRBV7-2, the J gene TRBJ1-3; a weak D match, TRBD1 (5 bases). This CDR3 is built from 13 residues. CDR1 is SGHTA, CDR2 FQGNSA, per germline. The CDR3 sequence: CASSFRRGNTIHF. In DNA, the CDR3 is TGTGCCAGCAGCTTTAGAAGGGGAAACACCATACATTTT.

Comments on this clonotype: This may be a read error: a much more frequent sequence differs by one nucleotide. This chain joins TRBV30 and TRBJ1-5, with D maybe TRBD1 (5 bases). Germline CDR1 reads GTSNPN; CDR2 reads SVGIG (reference sequence). V lost 3 bases to trimming and J lost 6 bases, with 12 bases between them. The CDR3 has 13 amino acids. CDR3: CAWRGALGQPQHF. CDR3 DNA: TGTGCCTGGAGAGGGGCATTAGGTCAGCCCCAGCATTTT.

This clonotype was seen ten or more times. V and J are TRBV6-2 or TRBV6-3 and TRBJ1-2; D ambiguous. The CDR3 spans 14 residues. Germline V gene lookup returns CDR1 MNHEY and CDR2 SVGEGT. V lost 0 bases and J 6 bases, leaving 11 bases between the germline ends. CDR3 bases: TGTGCCAGCAGTTACTCCTTGGAGTCCCATGGCTACACCTTC. Amino acid sequence: CASSYSLESHGYTF.

This clonotype was recorded many times. V is TRBV18 and J is TRBJ1-1; D call uncertain. V was clipped by 2 bases and J by 0 bases, with 10 bases between them. The CDR3 runs to 15 residues. CDR1 is KGHSH and CDR2 is LQKENI in the germline V gene. CDR3 bases: TGTGCCAGCTCACCATTAGGACCCATGAACACTGAAGCTTTCTTT. It is translated as CASSPLGPMNTEAFF.

This clonotype has more than one count but fewer than ten. The chain couples TRBV9 to TRBJ1-6; D may be TRBD1 (6 bases). V was cut by 4 bases and J by 7 bases, with 9 bases left in between. Germline-derived CDR1 and CDR2 are SGDLS and YYNGEE. The CDR3 consists of 13 residues. CDR3 coding DNA: TGTGCCAGCAGCCTGGGGGCAAATTCACCCCTCCACTTT. Translated: CASSLGANSPLHF.

J is TRBJ2-2 and V is TRBV10-3, with TRBD2 matching over 12 bases. With V trimmed by 0 bases and J by 7 bases, 6 bases remained unmatched. CDR1 is ENHRY and CDR2 is SYGVKD in the germline V gene. The CDR3 sequence is 17 residues long. CDR3 DNA: TGTGCCATCAGTGAGTCGGCTAGCGGGAGGGCCGGCGGGGAGCTGTTTTTT. Amino acids: CAISESASGRAGGELFF.